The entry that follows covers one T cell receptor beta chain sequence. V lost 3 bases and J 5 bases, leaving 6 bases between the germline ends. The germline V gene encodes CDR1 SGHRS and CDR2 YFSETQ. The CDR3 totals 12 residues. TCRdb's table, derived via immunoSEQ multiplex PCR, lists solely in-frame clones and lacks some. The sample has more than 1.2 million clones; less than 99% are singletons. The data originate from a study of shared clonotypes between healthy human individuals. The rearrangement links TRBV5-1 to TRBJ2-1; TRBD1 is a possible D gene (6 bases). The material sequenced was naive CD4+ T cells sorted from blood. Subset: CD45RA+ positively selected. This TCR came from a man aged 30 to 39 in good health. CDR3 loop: CASSSGDNEQFF. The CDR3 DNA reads TGCGCCAGCAGCTCAGGGGACAATGAGCAGTTCTTC.